Listed below are T cell receptor beta chains from one sample, sequenced in a study of blood T cell repertoires in COVID-19. Profiling relied on immunoSEQ multiplex PCR, and the TCRdb table lists in-frame clones only, not all of them. The table has 180,000 or so clones, 84% seen once. The sequenced sample was peripheral blood. The receptors derive from a woman aged 70-85 years with COVID-19, enrolled during active disease. The CDR3 runs from the conserved cysteine through the conserved F or W. D genes are given only for firm matches. Rows may omit the clone size; those that give it use once, few, many or a size class.

>TRBJ1-4|TRBD1|TRBV24-1|NA
TGTGCCACCAGTGATTTTACAGGGGCCAGCAATGAAAAACTGTTTTTT
CATSDFTGASNEKLFF
>TRBJ2-3|NA|TRBV27|NA
TGTGCCAGCAGTTTCCGGACAGGGAGGGTGACAGATACGCAGTATTTT
CASSFRTGRVTDTQYF
>TRBJ1-1|TRBD1|TRBV5-1|NA
TGCGCCAGCAGCTGGGGACAGGCGAACCCTGAAGCTTTCTTT
CASSWGQANPEAFF
>TRBJ2-6|NA|TRBV28|NA
TGTGCCAGCAGTCAGGTGGGCTCTGGGGCCAACGTCCTGACTTTC
CASSQVGSGANVLTF
>TRBJ2-3|NA|TRBV12-5|NA
TGTGCTAGTGGGGACACGTCCACAGATACGCAGTATTTT
CASGDTSTDTQYF
>TRBJ2-1|NA|TRBV12-3/TRBV12-4|NA
TGTGCCAGCAGTCCCAGGGATGAGCAGTTCTTC
CASSPRDEQFF
>TRBJ1-2|TRBD1|TRBV6-1|NA
TGTGCCAGCAGTGGGATAAAGGGACAGGCCGGCCGCGGCTACACCTTC
CASSGIKGQAGRGYTF
>TRBJ1-1|NA|TRBV5-1|NA
TGCGCCAGCAGCTCGGACAGACTGAACACTGAAGCTTTCTTT
CASSSDRLNTEAFF
>TRBJ2-1|NA|TRBV18|NA
TGTGCCAGCTCACCATTCGTGGGAGGTTCACTAAATGAGCAGTTCTTC
CASSPFVGGSLNEQFF
>TRBJ1-5|NA|TRBV2|once
TGTGCCAGCAGTGAAGGCGCAGGGAGGCAGCCCCAGCATTTT
CASSEGAGRQPQHF
>TRBJ2-7|TRBD2|TRBV7-7|few
TGTGCTAGCAGCTCCGGAATTGACGGGAGGAACTCCTACGAGCAGTACTTC
CASSSGIDGRNSYEQYF
>TRBJ1-2|NA|TRBV29-1|NA
TGCAGCGACACGGCAGGTTATGGCTACACCTTC
CSDTAGYGYTF
>TRBJ1-1|NA|TRBV5-1|NA
TGCGCCAGCAGCTTACGCGAGGGTTCCCTGAACACTGAAGCTTTCTTT
CASSLREGSLNTEAFF
>TRBJ2-3|NA|TRBV7-8|NA
TGTGCCAGCAGCTTAGAGAATCGCGGGTTAAACACAGATACGCAGTATTTT
CASSLENRGLNTDTQYF
>TRBJ1-2|TRBD1|TRBV5-4|NA
TGTGCCAGCAGCCCCCGGGACAGTGAACAGTATGGCTACACCTTC
CASSPRDSEQYGYTF
>TRBJ2-5|NA|TRBV15|NA
TGTGCCACCACCCTGACGAAGGGGAGGCGTGAGACCCAGTACTTC
CATTLTKGRRETQYF
>TRBJ1-2|NA|TRBV30|NA
TGTGCCTGGAGTCCGGGGGGGCAATGGTATGGCTACACCTTC
CAWSPGGQWYGYTF
>TRBJ1-6|NA|TRBV30|NA
TGTGCCTGGAGTTATGTCCCCGGTAATTCACCCCTCCACTTT
CAWSYVPGNSPLHF
>TRBJ2-1|TRBD1|TRBV30|NA
TGTGCCTGGAGTGGGGAGACAGGGGGTTATGAGCAGTTCTTC
CAWSGETGGYEQFF
>TRBJ1-2|NA|TRBV12-3/TRBV12-4|NA
TGTGCCAGCAGTTCGGGATCCACAAATGGCTACACCTTC
CASSSGSTNGYTF
>TRBJ2-1|NA|TRBV5-1|NA
TGCGCCAGCAGCTTGGTGTCGGGTACCAATGAGCAGTTCTTC
CASSLVSGTNEQFF
>TRBJ2-3|NA|TRBV19|NA
TGTGCCAGTAGTCTTACAGGGTCTACAGATACGCAGTATTTT
CASSLTGSTDTQYF
>TRBJ1-1|NA|TRBV11-2|once
TGTGCCAGCAGCTTATTCAGGGGTCGAGCTTTCTTT
CASSLFRGRAFF
>TRBJ2-2|NA|TRBV30|once
TGTGCTGGGGATCGGACTAACACCGGGGAGCTGTTTTTT
CAGDRTNTGELFF
>TRBJ2-1|NA|TRBV9|NA
TGTGCCAGCAGCGGGGGCTTTGATGAGCAGTTCTTC
CASSGGFDEQFF
>TRBJ1-3|NA|TRBV5-5|NA
TGTGCCAGCAGCTTGGATCTGGGACTGGGCACCATATATTTT
CASSLDLGLGTIYF
>TRBJ2-3|NA|TRBV27|NA
TGTGCCAGCATCAGCAGGGTTAGCACAGATACGCAGTATTTT
CASISRVSTDTQYF
>TRBJ2-1|NA|TRBV5-4|NA
TGTGCCAGCAGCTTGGGGGGGCAGTTCCTCCCCAATGAGCAGTTCTTC
CASSLGGQFLPNEQFF
>TRBJ1-5|TRBD1|TRBV24-1|NA
TGTGCCACCAGTGGTCCGGGACAGGGCCTGGTGGCCCAGCATTTT
CATSGPGQGLVAQHF
>TRBJ1-2|TRBD1|TRBV19|NA
TGTGCCAGTAAGAGAACAGGGGGGTATTTCTACACCTTC
CASKRTGGYFYTF
>TRBJ2-4|TRBD1|TRBV3-1/TRBV3-2|NA
TGTGCCAGCAGCCCGCGGGACAGGGGGTCGGCCAAAAACATTCAGTACTTC
CASSPRDRGSAKNIQYF
>TRBJ2-4|TRBD1|TRBV30|NA
TGTGCCTGGAGGGAGACAGGGAGTTCCATTCAGTACTTC
CAWRETGSSIQYF
>TRBJ2-5|NA|TRBV5-1|NA
TGCGCCAGCAGCCTACTACCTGTTGGCCAAGAGACCCAGTACTTC
CASSLLPVGQETQYF
>TRBJ2-2|TRBD2|TRBV5-6|NA
TGTGCCAGCAGCTCTGGACTAGCGGGAGTGGTCGCCGGGGAGCTGTTTTTT
CASSSGLAGVVAGELFF
>TRBJ1-5|NA|TRBV6-1|NA
TGTGCCAGCAGTGAAGGGGAGTGGGTGAGGGTTTATCAGCCCCAGCATTTT
CASSEGEWVRVYQPQHF
>TRBJ2-2|NA|TRBV30|NA
TGTGCCTGGATGACAGCTAATACCGGGGAGCTGTTTTTT
CAWMTANTGELFF
>TRBJ2-7|TRBD2|TRBV27|few
TGTGCCAGCAGTACCGCCAGCGGGAGCTGGTACGAGCAGTACTTC
CASSTASGSWYEQYF
>TRBJ2-3|TRBD1|TRBV4-1|NA
TGCGCCAGCAGCCAAGATTGGTTACAGGGGGCAGGCACAGATACGCAGTATTTT
CASSQDWLQGAGTDTQYF
>TRBJ2-2|TRBD1|TRBV7-6|NA
TGTGCCAGCAGCTCCATGACAGGGTCTGCCGGGGAGCTGTTTTTT
CASSSMTGSAGELFF
>TRBJ1-3|TRBD1|TRBV29-1|NA
TGCAGCGCCCAAGGGGGGACAGGGAGGGGAAACACCATATATTTT
CSAQGGTGRGNTIYF
>TRBJ2-3|NA|TRBV18|NA
TGTGCCAGCTCACCCGCCCTAGGAATAGGCACAGATACGCAGTATTTT
CASSPALGIGTDTQYF
>TRBJ2-7|TRBD1|TRBV6-2/TRBV6-3|NA
TGTGCCAGCAGCCGGACAGGGGGGAGGTACGAGCAGTACTTC
CASSRTGGRYEQYF
>TRBJ1-4|TRBD1|TRBV19|NA
TGTGCCAGTACCTCTCAGGGGGCCGGAGAAAAACTGTTTTTT
CASTSQGAGEKLFF
>TRBJ2-5|TRBD2|TRBV3-1/TRBV3-2|NA
TGTGCCAGCTCTGCAGCGGGGGGGACCCAAGAGACCCAGTACTTC
CASSAAGGTQETQYF
>TRBJ1-6|TRBD1|TRBV3-1/TRBV3-2|NA
TGTGCCAGCAGGGGAGCCGGGACAGTAAATTCACCCCTCCACTTT
CASRGAGTVNSPLHF
>TRBJ1-1|NA|TRBV14|NA
TGTGCCAGCAGCGTTCGCAGGGCTGGTACTGAAGCTTTCTTT
CASSVRRAGTEAFF
>TRBJ2-2|TRBD1|TRBV28|NA
TGTGCCAGCAGCACTACAGGGGTCAACACCGGGGAGCTGTTTTTT
CASSTTGVNTGELFF
>TRBJ2-3|NA|TRBV29-1|NA
TGCAGCGTCCTGAAAACAGGGAGAGATACGCAGTATTTT
CSVLKTGRDTQYF
>TRBJ2-1|NA|TRBV4-2|NA
TGTGCCAGCAGCCAAGATAGTTATGAGGGCCGGCAGTTCTTC
CASSQDSYEGRQFF
>TRBJ2-7|NA|TRBV21-1|few
NA
CAHKEIKWGQGSSYEQYF
>TRBJ1-4|NA|TRBV9|NA
TGTGCCAGCAGCGTAGGCCCAGGTCCGGTCGAAAAACTGTTTTTT
CASSVGPGPVEKLFF
>TRBJ1-2|TRBD1|TRBV24-1|NA
TGTGCCACCAGCCAAGCGACAGGGGGCGTCAGTGGCTACACCTTC
CATSQATGGVSGYTF
>TRBJ2-3|NA|TRBV30|NA
TGTGCCTGGAGCTCTAAGAGACAGGCTGGCCTAGATACGCAGTATTTT
CAWSSKRQAGLDTQYF
>TRBJ1-4|NA|TRBV12-2|NA
TGTGCAAGTCGCTTAGATCTTCCGGACAGGGGGCGTGAAAAACTGTTTTTT
CASRLDLPDRGREKLFF
>TRBJ2-3|NA|TRBV6-5|NA
TGTGCCAGCAGTTACGAAGCTAGTTCGGGCACAGATACGCAGTATTTT
CASSYEASSGTDTQYF